This TCR beta chain was recorded in a study of patients and donors after allogeneic stem cell transplantation. TCRdb reanalysed the RT-PCR reads using MiXCR and keeps one entry per CDR3 protein. The data contain about 960,000 distinct CDR3 sequences, roughly 18% of them singletons. This clonotype came up a few times. With 7 bases clipped from V and 6 bases from J, the junction kept 2 bases outside the gene matches. The CDR3 runs to 13 residues. Looked up from germline, CDR1 is MNHNS and CDR2 is SASEGT. The sequence was collected from a human donor who was either an allogeneic HSCT recipient or a stem cell or donor lymphocyte infusion donor (not recorded which). It is not recorded whose cells these are; they may come from a transplant donor. The source material was blood, either unsorted or a sorted T cell fraction (not recorded which). The chain carries TRBV6-1 and TRBJ1-5; 11 bases are a match to TRBD1. The CDR3 protein is CASTGTGGQPQHF. The CDR3 DNA reads as TGTGCCAGCACCGGGACAGGGGGTCAGCCCCAGCATTTT.